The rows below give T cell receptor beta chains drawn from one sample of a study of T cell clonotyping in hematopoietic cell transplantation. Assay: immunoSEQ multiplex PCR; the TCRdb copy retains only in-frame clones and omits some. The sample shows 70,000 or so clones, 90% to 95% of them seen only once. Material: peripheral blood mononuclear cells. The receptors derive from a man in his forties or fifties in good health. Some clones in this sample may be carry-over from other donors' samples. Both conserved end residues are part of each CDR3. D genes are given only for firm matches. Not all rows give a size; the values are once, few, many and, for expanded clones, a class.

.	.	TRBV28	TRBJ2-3	TGTGCCAGCAGTTTAGGCGGGAGCACAGATACGCAGTATTTT	CASSLGGSTDTQYF
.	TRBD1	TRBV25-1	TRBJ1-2	TGTGCCAGCAGTGATAGGACAGGGGACTATGGCTACACCTTC	CASSDRTGDYGYTF
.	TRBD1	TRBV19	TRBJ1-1	TGTGCCAGTAGTCTCGGGACAGGGTACGGAGAAAGGAATACTGAAGCTTTCTTT	CASSLGTGYGERNTEAFF
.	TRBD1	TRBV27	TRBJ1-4	TGTGCCAGCAGTCCAACAGGGGGTAAAGCTAATGAAAAACTGTTTTTT	CASSPTGGKANEKLFF
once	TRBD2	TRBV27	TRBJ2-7	TGTGCCAGCAGTTTTTGGCGGGAGGCCCAGCAGTACTTC	CASSFWREAQQYF
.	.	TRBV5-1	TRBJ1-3	TGCGCCAGCAGCACAACAGGGTTGGCCAGGGGCTCTGGAAACACCATATATTTT	CASSTTGLARGSGNTIYF
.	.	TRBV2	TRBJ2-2	TGTGCCAGCAGTCCTTTCGGTAGGGGCCCCGGGGAGCTGTTTTTT	CASSPFGRGPGELFF
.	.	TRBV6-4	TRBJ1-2	TGTGCCAGCAGCGCTGGGACGGGTTACGGCTATGGCTACACCTTC	CASSAGTGYGYGYTF
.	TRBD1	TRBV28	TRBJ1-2	TGTGCGACAGGGCAATACGGCTACACCTTC	CATGQYGYTF
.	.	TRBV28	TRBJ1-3	TGTGCCAGCAGTTTGCAGGGAGCGGGAAACACCATATATTTT	CASSLQGAGNTIYF